This entry concerns a single T cell receptor beta chain. Its antigen is as yet unknown. Use of 60 Vbeta and 13 Jbeta primers characterized the PCR. The assay was immunoSEQ multiplex PCR, and TCRdb's table has in-frame clones only and misses some. The data contain just under 45,000 clones, roughly half of them seen just once; the ten biggest clones take up roughly 5.6%. The record originates from a study of cytomegalovirus exposure and HLA in healthy donors. Study-level information: Of the donors genotyped, 398 in all, 65% to 90% fell in the Caucasian-associated ancestry cluster.

Germline V gene sequence: CDR1 GTSNPN, CDR2 SVGIG (reference sequence). The V segment lost 3 bases and the J segment 4 bases; nucleotides outside the gene matches: 9. The CDR3 totals 16 residues. Study-level points and caveats: V- and J-gene trimming in TCR beta was tied to a missense DCLRE1C variant by an analysis performed later. An analysis was carried out later, and it reportedly showed fewer N-insertions in an Asian-associated ancestry cluster than the roughly 700-donor mean.

Material for sequencing was PBMCs. The sequence was collected from a man aged 60-69 years in good health and CMV-seronegative. The chain uses TRBV30 and TRBJ1-2; the match to TRBD1 covers 12 bases. CDR3 loop: CAWSDTGTGGVYGYTF. CDR3 DNA sequence: TGTGCCTGGAGCGATACCGGGACAGGGGGCGTCTATGGCTACACCTTC.